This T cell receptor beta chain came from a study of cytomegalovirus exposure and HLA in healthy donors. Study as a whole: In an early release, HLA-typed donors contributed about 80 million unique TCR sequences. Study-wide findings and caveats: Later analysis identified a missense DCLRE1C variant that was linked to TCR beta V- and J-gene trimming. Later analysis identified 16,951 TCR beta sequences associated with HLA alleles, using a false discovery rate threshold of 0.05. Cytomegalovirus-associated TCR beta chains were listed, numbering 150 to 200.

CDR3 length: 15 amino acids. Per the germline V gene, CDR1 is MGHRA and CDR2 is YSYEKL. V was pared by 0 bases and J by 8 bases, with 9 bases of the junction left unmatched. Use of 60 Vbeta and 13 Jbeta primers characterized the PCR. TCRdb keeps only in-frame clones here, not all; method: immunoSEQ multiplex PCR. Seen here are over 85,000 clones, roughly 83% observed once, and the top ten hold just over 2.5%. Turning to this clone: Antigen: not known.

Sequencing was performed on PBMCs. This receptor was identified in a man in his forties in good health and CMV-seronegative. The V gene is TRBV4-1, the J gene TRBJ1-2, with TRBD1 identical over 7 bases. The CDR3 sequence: CASSQDPSTGRGYTF. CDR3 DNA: TGCGCCAGCAGCCAAGATCCTTCGACAGGGAGAGGCTACACCTTC.